This is a list of T cell receptor beta chains from one sample in a study of blood T cells in healthy people across ages. TCRdb reprocessed the 5' RACE reads with MiXCR, giving one entry per CDR3 protein. Of hundreds of thousands of distinct CDR3 sequences in the sample, 45% to 70% were seen once. The sequenced sample was blood. The receptor source for this set is a middle-aged man in good health. Both conserved end residues are part of each CDR3. D genes are given only for firm matches. Rows give clone size only sometimes, using once, few, many, or a class for an expanded clone.

J,V,D,size,DNA,CDR3
TRBJ2-5,TRBV12-5,NA,few,TGTGCTAGTGGTGTTCAAGAGACCCAGTACTTC,CASGVQETQYF
TRBJ2-7,TRBV20-1,NA,NA,TGCAGTGCTAGAAGAACCTTAGACCGCTCCGAGCAGTACTTC,CSARRTLDRSEQYF
TRBJ1-1,TRBV11-2,NA,NA,TGTGCCAGCAGCTTTTCAAACGCTGAAGCTTTCTTT,CASSFSNAEAFF
TRBJ2-1,TRBV2,TRBD1,NA,TGTGCCAGCAGACCGGCCGGGACAGGGGGTTTTAATGAGCAGTTCTTC,CASRPAGTGGFNEQFF
TRBJ2-7,TRBV4-3,TRBD2,few,TGCGCCAGCAGCCAAGGGATCCTAGCGGGAGTAAATGAGCAGTACTTC,CASSQGILAGVNEQYF
TRBJ2-3,TRBV20-1,NA,NA,TGCAGTGCTAGTAAGGACACAGATACGCAGTATTTT,CSASKDTDTQYF
TRBJ2-7,TRBV28,NA,NA,TGTGCCAGCAGTGTTACGACCTACGAGCAGTACTTC,CASSVTTYEQYF
TRBJ2-6,TRBV6-2/TRBV6-3,NA,few,TGTGCCAGCAGCCCCTCCGGCAGGATAAGCTCTGGGGCCAACGTCCTGACTTTC,CASSPSGRISSGANVLTF
TRBJ1-5,TRBV25-1,NA,once,TGTGCCAGCAGTGGTTCAGGTGACAATAGCAATCAGCCCCGGCATTTT,CASSGSGDNSNQPRHF
TRBJ2-7,TRBV15,NA,once,TGTGCCACCAGCAGAGTAGACACCTACGAGCAGTACTTC,CATSRVDTYEQYF
TRBJ2-1,TRBV29-1,TRBD2,NA,TGCAGCGTTGTCGCGGGAGGGAAAAGCTACAATGAGCAGTTCTTC,CSVVAGGKSYNEQFF
TRBJ1-1,TRBV18,NA,NA,TGTGCCAGCTCACCACTGGACACGAACACTGAAGCTTTCTTT,CASSPLDTNTEAFF
TRBJ2-5,TRBV19,NA,NA,TGTGCCATCAACCCTGATGAGACCCAGTACTTC,CAINPDETQYF
TRBJ2-7,TRBV24-1,NA,NA,TGTGCCACCAGTGCGGCCAGAAGCTACAATGAGCAGTACTTC,CATSAARSYNEQYF
TRBJ2-2,TRBV6-1,NA,NA,TGTGCCAGCAAAAAGGGGGACACCGGGGAGCTGTTTTTT,CASKKGDTGELFF
TRBJ1-2,TRBV4-3,TRBD1,NA,TGCGCCAGCAGCCACCCATCGCCGGACAGGGACTGTGGCTACACCTTC,CASSHPSPDRDCGYTF
TRBJ1-5,TRBV4-2,NA,few,TGTGCCAGCAGCCAAGAAAACACAATCCCGAATCAGCCCCAGCATTTT,CASSQENTIPNQPQHF
TRBJ2-1,TRBV12-3/TRBV12-4,TRBD2,NA,TGTGCCAGCTGCGGCGGGGGGGCCCGTTGTGAGCAGTTCTTC,CASCGGGARCEQFF
TRBJ1-2,TRBV29-1,NA,NA,TGCAGCGTCCGACCCGGGGGGGCCCTCTATGGCTACACCTTC,CSVRPGGALYGYTF
TRBJ2-7,TRBV4-3,NA,few,TGCGCCAGCAGCCAAGTGCAGACCTACGAGCAGTACTTC,CASSQVQTYEQYF